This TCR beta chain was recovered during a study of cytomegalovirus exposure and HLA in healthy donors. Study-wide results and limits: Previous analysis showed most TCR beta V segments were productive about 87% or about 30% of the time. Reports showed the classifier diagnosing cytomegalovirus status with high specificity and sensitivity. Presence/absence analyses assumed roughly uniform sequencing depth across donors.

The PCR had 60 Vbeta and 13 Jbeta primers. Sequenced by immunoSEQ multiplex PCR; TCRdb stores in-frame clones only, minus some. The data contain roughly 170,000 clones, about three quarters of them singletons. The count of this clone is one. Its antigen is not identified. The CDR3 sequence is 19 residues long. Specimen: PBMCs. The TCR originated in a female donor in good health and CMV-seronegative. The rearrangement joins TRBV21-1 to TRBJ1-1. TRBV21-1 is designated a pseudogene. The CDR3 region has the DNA TGTGCCAGCAGCAAAGAGGTTGATCGGGGGGTTCCTATGAACACTGAAGCTTTCTTT. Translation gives CASSKEVDRGVPMNTEAFF.